The 28 T cell receptor beta chains presented below share a single source sample, sequenced in a study of T cells after posttransplantation cyclophosphamide. Sequencing was performed with immunoSEQ multiplex PCR; in TCRdb, only in-frame clones are kept and a portion is missing. The record shows approximately 2,100 clones for this sample, with no singletons present. Cyclophosphamide on days +3 and +4 followed busulfan-fludarabine conditioning and a marrow graft. Sequencing was performed on PBMCs, taken 86 days after allogeneic stem cell transplant with posttransplant cyclophosphamide. The receptors were gathered from a female patient aged 60 to 70 who received an allogeneic stem cell transplant from a related donor and was CMV-positive. A share of the T cells may be of graft donor origin.

By share, this clone counts as medium-sized. This chain links TRBV10-2 with TRBJ2-2, with D perhaps matching TRBD1 or TRBD2 (5 bases each). Trimming removed 6 bases at V and 1 base at J, with 18 bases between. CDR1 and CDR2 from the germline V gene are WSHSY and SAAADI. This CDR3 is 17 amino acids long. Here the CDR3 DNA reads TGCGCCAGCAGAGACGGGATGGGGCTCAAGAACACCGGGGAGCTGTTTTTT. Translation: CASRDGMGLKNTGELFF.

The CDR3 here is CASTKRGSTDTQYF. The CDR3 bases are TGTGCCAGTACGAAGCGGGGTAGCACAGATACGCAGTATTTT. The chain combines TRBV19 with TRBJ2-3; 7 nucleotides match TRBD2. Trimming took 7 bases from V and 0 from J; bases not matched to a gene: 4. CDR1 and CDR2 from the germline V gene are LNHDA and SQIVND (reference sequence). The CDR3 covers 14 residues.

This clone was counted at least ten times. V gene TRBV7-9 combines with J gene TRBJ1-1; 7 bases agree with TRBD1. The CDR3 is 14 residues long. CDR1 and CDR2 from the germline V gene are SEHNR and FQNEAQ (reference sequence). The V gene end was trimmed by 5 bases and the J gene end by 1 base; junction bases not matched to a gene: 4. The CDR3 bases are TGTGCCAGCAGCATCGGGACAGCGAACACTGAAGCTTTCTTT. Translating gives CASSIGTANTEAFF.

This clone was seen repeatedly, ten times or more. The chain joins TRBV2 to TRBJ2-6; no clear D. The CDR3 is 15 amino acids. V was shortened by 1 base and J by 2 bases, with 6 bases between the two germline ends. Germline lookup yields CDR1 SNHLY and CDR2 FYNNEI. The DNA for the CDR3 is TGTGCCAGCAGTGAAGAGGGTGCTGGGGCCAACGTCCTGACTTTC. It codes for CASSEEGAGANVLTF.

Ten or more counts support this clone. The rearrangement uses TRBV6-2 or TRBV6-3 and TRBJ2-7; tentatively, D is TRBD2 (5 bases). Germline V CDR1 and CDR2: MNHEY, SVGEGT. The V gene lost 2 bases and the J gene lost 3 bases, with 8 bases spanning the gap. The CDR3 totals 13 residues. The CDR3 region is CASSYDGDYEQYF. The CDR3, as DNA: TGTGCCAGCAGTTACGACGGGGACTACGAGCAGTACTTC.

By its share, this clone is medium-sized (0.01 to 0.1%). The chain couples TRBV19 to TRBJ1-6; 7 bases align to TRBD1. The CDR3 has 14 amino acids. CDR1 is LNHDA, CDR2 SQIVND, per germline (reference sequence). V lost 7 bases and J lost 10; bases outside the gene matches: 10. CDR3 loop: CASTEGQLLSPLHF. The CDR3 coding sequence is TGTGCCAGTACTGAGGGACAGCTGCTGTCACCCCTCCACTTT.

This clone was detected ten times or more. V is TRBV6-5 and J is TRBJ1-2; D possibly corresponds to TRBD1 (5 bases). The V end lost 7 bases, the J end lost 8 bases, and 20 bases lay between the germline ends. CDR3 length equals 14 residues. Per germline, CDR1 MNHEY and CDR2 SVGAGI. CDR3 DNA sequence: TGTGCCAGCAATCCGACAGCTCTCCTTTACGGCTACACCTTC. Protein sequence: CASNPTALLYGYTF.

This clone ranks as large. V and J are TRBV4-1 and TRBJ1-2; D not resolved. Germline-derived CDR1 and CDR2 are MGHRA and YSYEKL. V was clipped by 1 base and J by 1 base, with 10 bases between them. The CDR3 has 15 residues. The DNA of the CDR3 is TGCGCCAGCAGCCAAGCCTTCAGCGTTAACTATGGCTACACCTTC. Translated, it gives CASSQAFSVNYGYTF.

Ten or more counts support this clone. V gene TRBV5-1 combines with J gene TRBJ1-2; D possibly corresponds to TRBD1 (5 bases). V was pared by 1 base and J by 10 bases, with 11 bases between. This CDR3 contains 12 residues. Germline V gene data show CDR1 as SGHRS and CDR2 as YFSETQ. The CDR3 here is CASSLRQGVYTF. The CDR3 nucleotides read TGCGCCAGCAGCTTGAGGCAGGGAGTCTACACCTTC.

This clone occurred many times. The chain has TRBV18 and TRBJ2-3; 8 nucleotides line up with TRBD2. CDR3 length equals 14 residues. The germline gives CDR1 KGHSH, CDR2 LQKENI. Trimming took 4 bases from V and 14 from J; bases not matched to a gene: 14. The CDR3 protein is CASSLLPREGMGYF. The CDR3 coding sequence is TGTGCCAGCTCACTCCTGCCCCGGGAGGGGATGGGGTATTTT.

The rearrangement links TRBV5-1 to TRBJ2-3; TRBD2 is a possible D gene (7 bases). Germline CDR1 and CDR2: SGHRS and YFSETQ. V was trimmed by 4 bases and J by 1 base, leaving 16 bases between them. There are 16 residues in the CDR3. The CDR3 region has the DNA TGCGCCAGCAGCCCAGGGGCCCTAGCGGGCACAGATACGCAGTATTTT. It translates to CASSPGALAGTDTQYF.

In its sample, this clone was seen many times. CDR3 region: CASRRLAGPYEQYF. For the CDR3, the DNA is TGTGCCAGCAGAAGACTAGCAGGTCCCTACGAGCAGTACTTC. The chain couples TRBV11-2 to TRBJ2-7, with 7 nucleotides matching TRBD2. Trimming removed 6 bases from V and 2 bases from J; junction bases left unmatched: 7. Germline CDR1 and CDR2: SGHAT and FQNNGV. The CDR3 extends over 14 amino acids.

Judged by abundance, this clone is medium-sized. The chain uses TRBV7-9 and TRBJ2-1; D possibly corresponds to TRBD2 (5 bases). The V end lost 3 bases, the J end lost 8 bases, and 20 bases lay between the germline ends. Per the germline V gene, CDR1 is SEHNR and CDR2 is FQNEAQ (reference sequence). The CDR3 covers 16 residues. Here the CDR3 reads CASSFASPRDGDEQFF. The CDR3, as DNA: TGTGCCAGCAGCTTCGCTAGCCCCAGAGATGGCGATGAGCAGTTCTTC.

This clone was seen repeatedly, ten times or more. The chain recombines TRBV2 with TRBJ1-2; D remains ambiguous. This CDR3 is 17 amino acids long. Deletions cut 6 bases from V and 0 bases from J, with 20 bases between. Germline V gene data show CDR1 as SNHLY and CDR2 as FYNNEI. The CDR3, as DNA: TGTGCCAGCAGGACCGTTATCTCAGGAGCCTCTAACTATGGCTACACCTTC. Protein sequence: CASRTVISGASNYGYTF. The complete variable domain, with remaining parts taken from reference TRBV2 and TRBJ1-2, reads EPEVTQTPSHQVTQMGQEVILRCVPISNHLYFYWYRQILGQKVEFLVSFYNNEISEKSEIFDDQFSVERPDGSNFTLKIRSTKLEDSAMYFCASRTVISGASNYGYTFGSGTRLTVV.

Many counts were recorded for this clone. This chain uses TRBV5-1 with TRBJ2-7; 9 bases align to TRBD1. This CDR3 has 15 residues. J lost 5 bases, V lost 3 bases, and 9 bases had no gene match. The germline CDR1 and CDR2 sequences are SGHRS and YFSETQ. CDR3 in amino acids: CASSWGTGRSHEQYF. The DNA for the CDR3 is TGCGCCAGCAGCTGGGGGACAGGGAGGTCCCACGAGCAGTACTTC.

This clone was recorded many times. This chain connects TRBV27 to TRBJ1-5; 7 bases match TRBD1. CDR3 size: 16 residues. The V and J ends lost 0 bases and 3 bases, in that order; junction bases with no gene match: 5. Germline CDR1 and CDR2: MNHEY and SMNVEV (reference sequence). CDR3 in amino acids: CASSLSPTGTNQPQHF. The CDR3 nucleotides are TGTGCCAGCAGTTTATCACCGACAGGGACCAATCAGCCCCAGCATTTT.

This clone was counted many times. This sequence joins TRBV19 and TRBJ2-2, with 8 bases identical to TRBD1. V dropped 6 bases and J dropped 7; count of bases not matched to a gene: 7. CDR1 LNHDA and CDR2 SQIVND come from the germline V gene (reference sequence). The CDR3 has 14 amino acids. The CDR3 DNA follows: TGTGCCAGTAGCCGGTCAGGGGGCGACGGGGAGCTGTTTTTT. This encodes CASSRSGGDGELFF.

The sample holds many counts of this clone. The J gene is TRBJ2-3, the V gene TRBV7-3; weak D call: TRBD2 (6 bases). Germline CDR1 is SGHTA and CDR2 is FQGTGA. The CDR3 is 15 amino acids. Between the trimmed V and J ends, which lost 2 bases and 0 bases, there was a span of 9 bases. The DNA for the CDR3 is TGTGCCAGCAGCTTACGGGGGTATAGCACAGATACGCAGTATTTT. Amino acid sequence: CASSLRGYSTDTQYF.

Relative to its sample, this clone is medium-sized. The V gene is TRBV6-6, the J gene TRBJ2-1; TRBD2 is a possible D gene (7 bases). The germline V gene has CDR1 MNHNY and CDR2 SVGAGI (reference sequence). Trimming shortened V by 4 bases and J by 7 bases, and 11 bases separated the two germline ends. This CDR3 comprises 13 residues. The CDR3 here is CASSSGGRNEQFF. Here the CDR3 DNA reads TGTGCCAGCAGTTCGGGGGGCCGGAATGAGCAGTTCTTC.

This clone is deemed medium-sized. The chain is built from TRBV5-1 and TRBJ2-1; 8 bases agree with TRBD2. V shed 2 bases, J shed 5 bases, and the junction held 3 bases outside the gene matches. The CDR3 loop spans 14 amino acids. Germline CDR1 reads SGHRS; CDR2 reads YFSETQ. CDR3 loop: CASSLAAGDNEQFF. The CDR3 DNA is TGCGCCAGCAGCTTAGCAGCGGGGGACAATGAGCAGTTCTTC.

This clone was observed many times. J is TRBJ2-3 and V is TRBV18, with D uncertain. Germline values: CDR1 KGHSH, CDR2 LQKENI. With 5 bases removed from V and 1 base from J, the gap between germline ends came to 7 bases. CDR3 size: 13 residues. The CDR3 sequence is CASSSLGTDTQYF. Written as DNA, the CDR3 is TGTGCCAGCTCATCCCTAGGCACAGATACGCAGTATTTT.

In its sample, this clone was seen many times. The chain uses TRBV6-6 and TRBJ2-7; 8 bases are a match to TRBD1. Germline V gene lookup returns CDR1 MNHNY and CDR2 SVGAGI (reference sequence). This CDR3 is built from 11 residues. V was clipped by 8 bases and J by 6 bases; unmatched bases: 3. CDR3 nucleotides: TGTGCCAGCGGACAGGGACCCGAGCAGTACTTC. Residues: CASGQGPEQYF.

Judged by abundance, this clone is medium-sized. CDR3 residues: CASSEALSIFYEQYF. In nucleotides, the CDR3 is TGTGCCAGCAGTGAAGCGCTTAGTATTTTTTACGAGCAGTACTTC. The V and J genes are TRBV6-1 and TRBJ2-7; D ambiguous. V was trimmed by 0 bases and J by 4 bases, leaving 13 bases between them. CDR1 is MNHNS and CDR2 is SASEGT in the germline V gene. The CDR3 loop spans 15 amino acids.

The genes are TRBV15 and TRBJ2-3; 8 bases align to TRBD1. Germline loops: CDR1 LNHNV, CDR2 YYDKDF (reference sequence). The CDR3 is 14 amino acids. J was trimmed by 4 bases and V by 2 bases; bases with no gene match: 2. The CDR3 here is CATSRQGAADTQYF. The CDR3 DNA follows: TGTGCCACCAGCAGACAGGGGGCGGCAGATACGCAGTATTTT.

This clone occurred many times. This sequence joins TRBV5-1 and TRBJ2-3; 14 bases are a match to TRBD2. There are 16 residues in the CDR3. CDR1 and CDR2 (germline): SGHRS, YFSETQ. The V segment lost 4 bases and the J segment 3 bases; nucleotides outside the gene matches: 4. The DNA of the CDR3 is TGCGCCAGCAGCCGACGACTAGCGGGGGGGACAGATACGCAGTATTTT. It translates to CASSRRLAGGTDTQYF.

Many counts were recorded for this clone. V gene TRBV11-2 combines with J gene TRBJ1-1; TRBD1 is a possible D gene (5 bases). Germline loops: CDR1 SGHAT, CDR2 FQNNGV. V was pared by 1 base and J by 3 bases, with 9 bases between. The CDR3 sequence is 14 residues long. CDR3 coding DNA: TGTGCCAGCAGCTTAGGCGGGGGGTACACTGAAGCTTTCTTT. Protein product: CASSLGGGYTEAFF.

This clone is judged large (0.1 to 1%). The J gene is TRBJ1-1, the V gene TRBV6-5, with a tentative D call TRBD1 (5 bases). Germline CDR1 reads MNHEY; CDR2 reads SVGAGI. V was trimmed by 2 bases and J by 8 bases, leaving 15 bases between them. The CDR3 loop spans 14 amino acids. The CDR3 sequence is CASSYGAGKTEAFF. In DNA, the CDR3 is TGTGCCAGCAGTTACGGGGCAGGTAAGACAGAAGCTTTCTTT.

This clone was seen ten or more times. V and J are TRBV5-1 and TRBJ2-7; D is possibly TRBD2 (6 bases). Looked up from germline, CDR1 is SGHRS and CDR2 is YFSETQ. V lost 3 bases to trimming and J lost 0 bases, with 7 bases between them. The CDR3 sequence is 13 residues long. The CDR3 bases are TGCGCCAGCAGCTGGGGGGTCTCCTACGAGCAGTACTTC. Protein sequence: CASSWGVSYEQYF. Variable domain in full (rest from reference TRBV5-1 and TRBJ2-7): KAGVTQTPRYLIKTRGQQVTLSCSPISGHRSVSWYQQTPGQGLQFLFEYFSETQRNKGNFPGRFSGRQFSNSRSEMNVSTLELGDSALYLCASSWGVSYEQYFGPGTRLTVT.